The 28 T cell receptor beta chains below all came from one sample that was sequenced in a study of cytomegalovirus exposure and HLA in healthy donors. The PCR contained 60 Vbeta and 13 Jbeta primers. Repertoires were generated with immunoSEQ multiplex PCR, while TCRdb's copy carries only in-frame clones and drops some. The sample consists of 95,000 to 130,000 clones, about 86% of them appearing once. The sequencing sample was made of PBMCs. Every receptor here comes from a woman in her twenties or thirties in good health and CMV-seronegative.

CDR3 bases: TGTGCCAGCAGAACAGGGACAGGGGGTTCCTACGAGCAGTACTTC. Translating gives CASRTGTGGSYEQYF. This chain joins TRBV28 and TRBJ2-7, with TRBD1 matching 11 bases. The CDR3 sequence is 15 residues long. Losses at the gene ends were 6 bases for V and 1 base for J; bases not matched to a gene: 5. Germline-derived CDR1 and CDR2 are MDHEN and SYDVKM.

V is TRBV6-1 and J is TRBJ2-3; tentative D call: TRBD1 (5 bases). The V gene lost 5 bases and the J gene lost 2 bases, with 14 bases spanning the gap. The CDR3 covers 15 residues. Germline assignment: CDR1 MNHNS and CDR2 SASEGT. The CDR3 sequence is CASSPRVRVTDTQYF. The CDR3, as DNA: TGTGCCAGCAGTCCCCGGGTCAGGGTCACAGATACGCAGTATTTT.

This chain joins TRBV9 and TRBJ1-3, with TRBD1 matching 7 bases. This CDR3 spans 16 amino acids. Unmatched junction bases numbered 9, after V lost 3 bases and J lost 3 bases. The germline CDR1 and CDR2 sequences are SGDLS and YYNGEE. The DNA for the CDR3 is TGTGCCAGCAGCGGGACAGACAGGGCCGGTGGAAACACCATATATTTT. Translated: CASSGTDRAGGNTIYF.

The chain joins TRBV10-2 to TRBJ1-1, with TRBD1 identical over 8 bases. The V gene end was trimmed by 4 bases and the J gene end by 5 bases; junction bases not matched to a gene: 6. Germline V CDR1 and CDR2: WSHSY, SAAADI. The CDR3 has 14 residues. The CDR3 DNA is TGCGCCAGCAGTGGGACAGGGTTTGGTACTGAAGCTTTCTTT. It translates to CASSGTGFGTEAFF.

This clone was found once. J is TRBJ2-7 and V is TRBV7-2, with a tentative D call TRBD2 (6 bases). The CDR3 extends over 14 amino acids. The V and J ends lost 3 bases and 4 bases respectively, with 13 bases between them. CDR1 is SGHTA and CDR2 is FQGNSA in the germline V gene. CDR3 DNA sequence: TGTGCCAGCAGCTTGGGGACTCACAATTACGAGCAGTACTTC. Amino acid sequence: CASSLGTHNYEQYF.

This chain connects TRBV7-9 to TRBJ2-1, with 12 positions matching TRBD2. Germline V CDR1 and CDR2: SEHNR, FQNEAQ (reference sequence). J lost 4 bases, V lost 5 bases, and 15 bases had no gene match. The CDR3 contains 19 residues. The CDR3 DNA sequence: TGTGCCAGCAGCCCCACCCCTCGACTAGCGGGAGTAGGGTACAATGAGCAGTTCTTC. Residues: CASSPTPRLAGVGYNEQFF. Full variable domain (remainder filled in from reference TRBV7-9 and TRBJ2-1): DTGVSQNPRHKITKRGQNVTFRCDPISEHNRLYWYRQTLGQGPEFLTYFQNEAQLEKSRLLSDRFSAERPKGSFSTLEIQRTEQGDSAMYLCASSPTPRLAGVGYNEQFFGPGTRLTVL.

V and J are TRBV18 and TRBJ2-2; TRBD1 agrees at 8 bases. Germline CDR1 reads KGHSH; CDR2 reads LQKENI. J gave up 6 bases and V 7 bases, and 4 bases lay outside the gene matches. The CDR3 sequence is 13 residues long. This CDR3 is CASFQDRAGELFF. CDR3 in DNA: TGTGCCAGCTTCCAGGACAGGGCCGGGGAGCTGTTTTTT.

The gene calls are TRBV19 and TRBJ2-2; 16 bases match TRBD2. The CDR3 consists of 18 residues. Germline V gives CDR1 LNHDA, CDR2 SQIVND (reference sequence). J lost 0 bases, V lost 7 bases, and 5 bases had no gene match. DNA of the CDR3: TGTGCCAGTAACCCGGGACTAGCGGGAGGGCCGAACACCGGGGAGCTGTTTTTT. This sequence encodes CASNPGLAGGPNTGELFF.

This clone was detected only a few times. This chain uses TRBV30 with TRBJ1-5, with D perhaps TRBD1 (5 bases). The CDR3 totals 15 residues. Germline values: CDR1 GTSNPN, CDR2 SVGIG (reference sequence). Trimming took off 4 bases at V and 6 bases at J, with 19 bases between the two ends. DNA for the CDR3: TGTGCCTGGAACTTCGCAGGGCGGATGAGTCAGCCCCAGCATTTT. Translated, it gives CAWNFAGRMSQPQHF.

The chain joins TRBV9 to TRBJ2-1, with 9 bases aligning to TRBD1. Germline-derived CDR1 and CDR2 are SGDLS and YYNGEE. The ends lost 4 bases at V and 5 bases at J; junction bases unmatched: 10. This CDR3 has 16 residues. The CDR3 DNA is TGTGCCAGCAGCCCAGGCCGAGACAGGGGGAACAATGAGCAGTTCTTC. Protein sequence: CASSPGRDRGNNEQFF.

The sample holds one count of this clone. The chain combines TRBV10-2 with TRBJ2-1; TRBD2 matches at 8 bases. V dropped 5 bases and J dropped 10; count of bases not matched to a gene: 13. Germline CDR1 reads WSHSY; CDR2 reads SAAADI. The CDR3 spans 15 residues. CDR3 sequence reads: CASSLGLAIKYEQFF. CDR3 DNA sequence: TGCGCCAGCAGTTTAGGACTAGCCATCAAGTACGAGCAGTTCTTC.

This clone was detected only once. The genes are TRBV7-2 and TRBJ2-5, with 7 bases fitting TRBD1. The V segment lost 4 bases and the J segment 1 base; nucleotides outside the gene matches: 9. The germline gives CDR1 SGHTA, CDR2 FQGNSA. The CDR3 extends over 16 amino acids. In nucleotides, the CDR3 is TGTGCCAGCAGCTACGTGGCGTCAGGGGGCCAAGAGACCCAGTACTTC. Its protein is CASSYVASGGQETQYF.

In DNA, the CDR3 is TGCGCCAGCAGCCAAGATGGAACTAGTTGGGTCAATGAGCAGTTCTTC. Translating gives CASSQDGTSWVNEQFF. The chain recombines TRBV4-1 with TRBJ2-1; the D gene is possibly TRBD2 (5 bases). The CDR3 is 16 residues long. The germline CDR1 and CDR2 sequences are MGHRA and YSYEKL. V gave up 0 bases and J gave up 6 bases, with 15 bases separating them.

The rearrangement uses TRBV7-8 and TRBJ2-2, with TRBD2 matching over 8 bases. V lost 2 bases, J lost 1 base, and 6 bases stayed unmatched. The CDR3 sequence is 17 residues long. Germline V gene sequence: CDR1 SGHVS, CDR2 FQNEAQ. The CDR3 reads CASSLRRLAQNTGELFF. The CDR3 nucleotides read TGTGCCAGCAGCTTAAGGCGACTAGCGCAGAACACCGGGGAGCTGTTTTTT.

In DNA form, the CDR3 reads TGTGCCAGCAGCCCAGAGGAACTAGCTATGAATACCTACGAGCAGTACTTC. Its translation is CASSPEELAMNTYEQYF. V gene TRBV5-4 combines with J gene TRBJ2-5, with D possibly TRBD2 on 6 matching bases. The DNA end lines up better with TRBJ2-7; the J call may be wrong. Germline V gene lookup returns CDR1 SGHNT and CDR2 YYREEE (reference sequence). The CDR3 extends over 17 amino acids.

This clone showed up just a few times. The CDR3 region has the DNA TGTGCCAGCAGCTTTTTAAACGGGGAGATTGGCGAGCAGTACTTC. Amino acid sequence: CASSFLNGEIGEQYF. The chain uses TRBV7-2 and TRBJ2-7, with D maybe TRBD2 (5 bases). The V end lost 3 bases, the J end lost 6 bases, and 18 bases lay between the germline ends. CDR3 length: 15 residues. Germline V gene data show CDR1 as SGHTA and CDR2 as FQGNSA.

The chain has TRBV5-1 and TRBJ2-3; 8 bases line up with TRBD2. Germline lookup yields CDR1 SGHRS and CDR2 YFSETQ. After removal of 5 bases from V and 3 bases from J, the junction contained 11 bases not matched to a gene. This CDR3 has 16 amino acids. The DNA for the CDR3 is TGCGCCAGCAGGTTTCAAGCGGGAGTTGGGACAGATACGCAGTATTTT. This translates into CASRFQAGVGTDTQYF.

The CDR3 sequence is CASSQSRGGGYGYTF. As DNA, the CDR3 is TGTGCCAGCAGCCAATCGCGAGGGGGCGGCTATGGCTACACCTTC. The chain carries TRBV16 and TRBJ1-2; 7 bases are a match to TRBD1. CDR3 length: 15 residues. Trimming at V came to 0 bases and at J to 4 bases, leaving 5 bases not matched to a gene. CDR1 is KGHSY and CDR2 is FQNENV in the germline V gene.

This chain joins TRBV11-2 and TRBJ1-2; D possibly corresponds to TRBD1 (6 bases). The germline CDR1 and CDR2 sequences are SGHAT and FQNNGV. The CDR3 runs to 15 residues. Trimming removed 3 bases at V and 4 bases at J, with 15 bases between. The CDR3 DNA sequence: TGTGCCAGCAGCTTCCCCGGGGGGCGCGGCTATGGCTACACCTTC. Protein sequence: CASSFPGGRGYGYTF.

The chain links TRBV5-1 to TRBJ2-6; D is perhaps TRBD2 (5 bases). V lost 3 bases to trimming and J lost 0 bases, with 7 bases between them. Germline V gives CDR1 SGHRS, CDR2 YFSETQ. The CDR3 covers 15 residues. The CDR3 reads CASSYEGSGANVLTF. The CDR3, as DNA: TGCGCCAGCAGCTACGAGGGCTCTGGGGCCAACGTCCTGACTTTC.

V usage is TRBV7-2 and J usage is TRBJ2-1; weak D call: TRBD1 (6 bases). Trimming cost V 2 bases and J 5 bases, with 13 bases left between them. Germline CDR1 reads SGHTA; CDR2 reads FQGNSA. The CDR3 has 15 residues. CDR3 bases: TGTGCCAGCAGCTTAAGGGGACACAGTAACAATGAGCAGTTCTTC. This encodes CASSLRGHSNNEQFF.

This chain joins TRBV9 and TRBJ2-3, with 10 bases lining up with TRBD2. J was trimmed by 4 bases and V by 0 bases; bases with no gene match: 5. The germline V gene encodes CDR1 SGDLS and CDR2 YYNGEE. CDR3 length equals 16 residues. As DNA, the CDR3 is TGTGCCAGCAGCGTAGAAGCGGGAGGGCCCGCAGATACGCAGTATTTT. As protein: CASSVEAGGPADTQYF.

The chain couples TRBV28 to TRBJ2-7, with 7 bases that match TRBD2. The CDR3 is made up of 19 amino acids. The germline V gene encodes CDR1 MDHEN and CDR2 SYDVKM. V lost 5 bases and J lost 1; bases outside the gene matches: 20. The CDR3 sequence: CASSADFGGSRTGSYEQYF. The CDR3 region has the DNA TGTGCCAGCAGTGCCGACTTTGGCGGGAGTCGGACCGGGTCCTACGAGCAGTACTTC.

The chain couples TRBV19 to TRBJ2-5; D remains unclear. CDR3 length: 12 residues. Germline lookup yields CDR1 LNHDA and CDR2 SQIVND (reference sequence). Trimming cost V 8 bases and J 5 bases, with 12 bases left between them. In DNA form, the CDR3 reads TGTGCCAGTTCGCCAATCGGGGAGACCCAGTACTTC. This gives the protein CASSPIGETQYF.

The chain recombines TRBV25-1 with TRBJ2-5, with D possibly being TRBD2 (6 bases). Looked up from germline, CDR1 is MGHDK and CDR2 is SYGVNS. V was cut by 4 bases and J by 2 bases, with 14 bases left in between. The CDR3 totals 15 residues. CDR3 nucleotide sequence: TGTGCCAGCAGTGCACCCAGCGGGTATCAAGAGACCCAGTACTTC. As protein: CASSAPSGYQETQYF.

The count of this clone is one. This sequence joins TRBV6-1 and TRBJ2-2; a weak D match, TRBD2 (7 bases). The germline V gene has CDR1 MNHNS and CDR2 SASEGT. The CDR3 is 15 amino acids. In nucleotides, the CDR3 is TGTGCTACTTACCTGGGAGGGGGGGACACCGGGGAGCTGTTTTTT. This translates into CATYLGGGDTGELFF.

CDR3 sequence reads: CASSPGTGDRYGYTF. The CDR3 coding sequence is TGTGCCAGCAGCCCTGGGACAGGCGACCGCTATGGCTACACCTTC. The chain employs TRBV13 and TRBJ1-2, with TRBD1 identical over 8 bases. The V gene's germline CDR1 is PRHDT and CDR2 FYEKMQ (reference sequence). The CDR3 is 15 residues long. J gave up 4 bases and V 5 bases, and 9 bases lay outside the gene matches.

The chain employs TRBV28 and TRBJ2-1; 12 bases fit TRBD2. J lost 8 bases, V lost 6 bases, and 8 bases had no gene match. CDR3 length equals 15 residues. Germline V CDR1 and CDR2: MDHEN, SYDVKM. CDR3 sequence reads: CASRTTSGRIDEQFF. CDR3 DNA: TGTGCCAGCAGGACGACTAGCGGGAGAATCGATGAGCAGTTCTTC.